This T cell receptor (beta chain) was identified during a study of memory CD4+ T cells and cytomegalovirus serostatus. The sort gate was single viable CD3+CD4+CD8-CD45RO+ cells for memory CD4+ T cells. This clone was counted only a few times. The target antigen is unknown. Sequencing used immunoSEQ multiplex PCR; TCRdb keeps in-frame clones, though not all of them. The profile shows fewer than 50,000 clones, 75% to 85% of them singletons. Study-wide results and limits: CMV serostatus prediction reached median AUC approximately 0.95, or 0.91 with US-trained model. The CMV-associated TCR signature appears largely within the CD4+ memory repertoire.

Trimming cost V 5 bases and J 8 bases, with 9 bases left between them. The CDR3 covers 12 residues. From germline, CDR1 is SEHNR and CDR2 FQNEAQ (reference sequence). Sequences were obtained from memory CD4+ T cells from blood. The rearrangement links TRBV7-9 to TRBJ1-4; D remains unclear. The receptor's source is an adult in good health and CMV-seronegative. CDR3 DNA: TGTGCCAGCAGCCCTCAAGGCGAAAAACTGTTTTTT. It specifies CASSPQGEKLFF.